This entry concerns a single TCR beta chain. This clone was seen more than once but under ten times. The clone's antigen remains unknown. Base qualities are missing; no much larger clone stands one base away. This entry is derived from a study of blood T cell repertoires in COVID-19 (dated by TCRdb to 2020 to 2022). At the level of the whole study: Samples covering the acute and convalescent phases of COVID-19 were provided by collaborators in the United States, Italy and Spain. The material from the prospective study consisted of cDNA or gDNA derived from T cells, B-cell-depleted T cells, or PBMCs. Subjects who had been exposed to COVID-19, were actively infected with it, or had recovered from it provided the deeply sampled blood TCRbeta repertoires that made up the dataset. The repertoires were made available in a free public database intended to serve as a resource for research on the immune response to SARS-CoV-2. The samples were drawn from two sources: the first 160 participants of the ongoing ImmuneRACE study, and over 1,000 subjects contributed by 6 global collaborators. A de-identified subject ID, COVID-19 status, age in years and sex were almost always included in the sample metadata. HLA class I and class II types, where available, came from metadata supplied by the sample provider rather than from assay-based typing. General study outcomes and caveats: The amount of clinical and demographic metadata varied by source and participant and was provided uncurated.

The immunoSEQ Assay, a bias-controlled multiplex PCR, was used to amplify TCRbeta CDR3 regions from genomic DNA. The published analysis was carried out like this. Nucleated cell counts per sample were estimated from amplification of reference gene primers within the assay. To quantify the absolute abundance of each unique TCRbeta CDR3 rearrangement, sequence reads were collapsed and filtered. For each sample, productive Simpson clonality was calculated as the square root of Simpson's diversity index over productive rearrangements. Held by TCRdb, this immuneACCESS table contains in-frame sequences only and omits some clones. Under half of the omission traces to an unresolved V gene where checked; the cause of the rest is unknown. For V, J and clone size, that table is used; D and trimming come from the DNA. The sample table lists 200,000 to 300,000 clones, roughly 76% of them with a count of one. Around 7.2% of the sample belongs to the ten largest clones.

CDR1 LGHDT and CDR2 YNNKEL are derived from the germline V gene (reference sequence). After removal of 4 bases from V and 10 bases from J, the junction retains 5 bases not matched to a gene. From the cysteine up to the phenylalanine, the CDR3 has a length of 14 residues. The read is trimmed to its CDR3 DNA, 42 bases read in frame from base 1. One collaborating source in Seattle enrolled patients while the patients were actively infected and followed the patients over time throughout the course of disease. Whole blood was collected in K2EDTA tubes by collaborating institutions according to the institutions' own protocols. Collaborator samples were shipped for TCRbeta analysis as frozen whole blood, isolated PBMCs, or DNA extracted from either sample type.

Rearrangement joined TRBV3-1 (or the pseudogene TRBV3-2) to TRBJ1-6; 9 bases in the middle match TRBD1. The sequencing input was peripheral blood. The TCR comes from a woman older than 75 with COVID-19, enrolled during active disease. The DNA sequence is given as TGTGCCAGCAGCCGTCGACAGGGGGAATCACCCCTCCACTTT. Its product reads: CASSRRQGESPLHF.